These T cell receptor beta chains were read from a single sample in a study of beta chain features in type 1 diabetes. Produced via immunoSEQ multiplex PCR; TCRdb's table is partial and in-frame only. The sample holds hundreds of thousands of clones, over 12% seen once. The specimen was naive CD4+ T cells from blood. All receptors come from a man aged 18 to 35 with type 1 diabetes. CDR3s include the opening cysteine and the closing phenylalanine or tryptophan. D genes are given only for firm matches. Some rows have no size entry. The others give once, few or many, or a class for an expanded clone.

v_call: TRBV7-2
j_call: TRBJ2-7
cdr3_length: 15
clone_size: few
d_call: TRBD1
cdr3_aa: CASSLAWTGLYEQYF
cdr3_nt: TGTGCCAGCAGCTTAGCGTGGACAGGCCTCTACGAGCAGTACTTC

v_call: TRBV5-1
j_call: TRBJ2-5
cdr3_length: 13
clone_size: few
d_call: -
cdr3_aa: CASSLGREETQYF
cdr3_nt: TGCGCCAGCAGCTTGGGCAGGGAGGAGACCCAGTACTTC

v_call: TRBV30
j_call: TRBJ1-3
cdr3_length: 13
clone_size: -
d_call: -
cdr3_aa: CAWAVETGNTIYF
cdr3_nt: TGTGCCTGGGCGGTAGAGACTGGAAACACCATATATTTT

v_call: TRBV21-1
j_call: TRBJ1-1
cdr3_length: 9
clone_size: -
d_call: -
cdr3_aa: CASRQGVFF
cdr3_nt: TGTGCCAGCAGACAGGGCGTTTTCTTT

v_call: TRBV6-5
j_call: TRBJ2-1
cdr3_length: 14
clone_size: once
d_call: -
cdr3_aa: CASSTNGQPNEQFF
cdr3_nt: TGTGCCAGCAGTACGAACGGACAGCCCAATGAGCAGTTCTTC

v_call: TRBV30
j_call: TRBJ1-5
cdr3_length: 15
clone_size: -
d_call: -
cdr3_aa: CAWSGSGHRNQPQHF
cdr3_nt: TGTGCCTGGAGTGGATCGGGACACCGGAATCAGCCCCAGCATTTT

v_call: TRBV20-1
j_call: TRBJ1-1
cdr3_length: 9
clone_size: -
d_call: -
cdr3_aa: CSVSKGAFF
cdr3_nt: TGCAGTGTCTCAAAGGGCGCTTTCTTT

v_call: TRBV30
j_call: TRBJ2-1
cdr3_length: 13
clone_size: -
d_call: -
cdr3_aa: CAWSTGIGNEQFF
cdr3_nt: TGTGCCTGGAGCACGGGAATCGGCAATGAGCAGTTCTTC

v_call: TRBV28
j_call: TRBJ1-2
cdr3_length: 11
clone_size: -
d_call: -
cdr3_aa: CASQKPYGYTF
cdr3_nt: TGTGCCAGCCAGAAACCTTATGGCTACACCTTC

v_call: TRBV10-3
j_call: TRBJ2-7
cdr3_length: 11
clone_size: few
d_call: -
cdr3_aa: CAISAGNEQYF
cdr3_nt: TGTGCCATCAGCGCAGGGAACGAGCAGTACTTC

v_call: TRBV21-1
j_call: TRBJ2-1
cdr3_length: 18
clone_size: few
d_call: -
cdr3_aa: CASSKLGVGRGPDNEQFF
cdr3_nt: TGTGCCAGCAGCAAATTGGGCGTTGGACGGGGGCCAGACAATGAGCAGTTCTTC

v_call: TRBV28
j_call: TRBJ2-7
cdr3_length: 11
clone_size: few
d_call: -
cdr3_aa: CASRSRREQYF
cdr3_nt: TGTGCCAGCAGATCTCGACGCGAGCAGTACTTC

v_call: TRBV5-1
j_call: TRBJ2-5
cdr3_length: 11
clone_size: -
d_call: -
cdr3_aa: CASTASETQYF
cdr3_nt: TGCGCCAGCACCGCGTCGGAGACCCAGTACTTC

v_call: TRBV7-2
j_call: TRBJ2-3
cdr3_length: 14
clone_size: -
d_call: TRBD2
cdr3_aa: CASSSLAGTDTQYF
cdr3_nt: TGTGCCAGCAGCTCTTTAGCGGGAACAGATACGCAGTATTTT

v_call: TRBV4-2
j_call: TRBJ2-7
cdr3_length: 13
clone_size: -
d_call: -
cdr3_aa: CASSQDLLYEQYF
cdr3_nt: TGTGCCAGCAGCCAAGACCTCCTTTACGAGCAGTACTTC

v_call: TRBV29-1
j_call: TRBJ2-7
cdr3_length: 13
clone_size: -
d_call: -
cdr3_aa: CSVEGPQAREQYF
cdr3_nt: TGCAGCGTTGAGGGACCCCAAGCGAGGGAGCAGTACTTC

v_call: TRBV29-1
j_call: TRBJ1-4
cdr3_length: 14
clone_size: -
d_call: TRBD1
cdr3_aa: CSVCGQGVGEKLFF
cdr3_nt: TGCAGCGTTTGCGGACAGGGGGTGGGTGAAAAACTGTTTTTT

v_call: TRBV2
j_call: TRBJ1-5
cdr3_length: 13
clone_size: -
d_call: -
cdr3_aa: CASSLGPNQPQHF
cdr3_nt: TGTGCCAGCAGCCTGGGACCAAATCAGCCCCAGCATTTT

v_call: TRBV11-1
j_call: TRBJ2-2
cdr3_length: 14
clone_size: once
d_call: -
cdr3_aa: CASSLEGNTGELFF
cdr3_nt: TGTGCCAGCAGCTTAGAGGGGAACACCGGGGAGCTGTTTTTT

v_call: TRBV6-1
j_call: TRBJ1-2
cdr3_length: 12
clone_size: -
d_call: -
cdr3_aa: CASTSETYGYTF
cdr3_nt: TGTGCCAGCACGTCGGAGACCTATGGCTACACCTTC

v_call: TRBV7-9
j_call: TRBJ2-5
cdr3_length: 14
clone_size: -
d_call: TRBD1
cdr3_aa: CASSTGTGDETQYF
cdr3_nt: TGTGCCAGCAGTACCGGGACAGGGGATGAGACCCAGTACTTC

v_call: TRBV29-1
j_call: TRBJ2-1
cdr3_length: 13
clone_size: few
d_call: -
cdr3_aa: CSVKRTSYNEQFF
cdr3_nt: TGCAGCGTTAAAAGGACCTCGTACAATGAGCAGTTCTTC

v_call: TRBV5-4
j_call: TRBJ2-7
cdr3_length: 15
clone_size: few
d_call: -
cdr3_aa: CASSLFSREDSEQYF
cdr3_nt: TGTGCCAGCAGCTTGTTTTCCAGGGAGGATAGCGAGCAGTACTTC

v_call: TRBV28
j_call: TRBJ1-5
cdr3_length: 15
clone_size: -
d_call: -
cdr3_aa: CASSFVGQFNQPQHF
cdr3_nt: TGTGCCAGCAGTTTCGTCGGACAATTCAATCAGCCCCAGCATTTT

v_call: TRBV27
j_call: TRBJ2-1
cdr3_length: 18
clone_size: few
d_call: TRBD2
cdr3_aa: CASSSNILAGWAYNEQFF
cdr3_nt: TGTGCCAGCAGTTCAAACATACTAGCGGGGTGGGCCTACAATGAGCAGTTCTTC

v_call: TRBV28
j_call: TRBJ1-5
cdr3_length: 15
clone_size: few
d_call: TRBD1
cdr3_aa: CASSPGTGGHQPQHF
cdr3_nt: TGTGCCAGCAGCCCTGGGACAGGCGGGCATCAGCCCCAGCATTTT

v_call: TRBV5-6
j_call: TRBJ2-7
cdr3_length: 10
clone_size: -
d_call: -
cdr3_aa: CASCMYEQYF
cdr3_nt: TGTGCCAGCTGCATGTACGAGCAGTACTTC

v_call: TRBV2
j_call: TRBJ2-2
cdr3_length: 15
clone_size: -
d_call: -
cdr3_aa: CASSEVEGRTGELFF
cdr3_nt: TGTGCCAGCAGTGAAGTTGAAGGAAGGACCGGGGAGCTGTTTTTT

v_call: TRBV9
j_call: TRBJ2-3
cdr3_length: 16
clone_size: -
d_call: TRBD1
cdr3_aa: CASSVAARGPGDTQYF
cdr3_nt: TGTGCCAGCAGCGTAGCGGCCAGGGGGCCGGGAGATACGCAGTATTTT

v_call: TRBV5-6
j_call: TRBJ1-1
cdr3_length: 13
clone_size: few
d_call: -
cdr3_aa: CASSPGLQREAFF
cdr3_nt: TGTGCCAGCAGCCCGGGTCTGCAGCGCGAAGCTTTCTTT

v_call: TRBV7-2
j_call: TRBJ2-1
cdr3_length: 14
clone_size: few
d_call: TRBD2
cdr3_aa: CASSSRTSLSEQFF
cdr3_nt: TGTGCCAGCAGCTCCCGGACTAGCCTCAGTGAGCAGTTCTTC

v_call: TRBV2
j_call: TRBJ2-3
cdr3_length: 15
clone_size: -
d_call: -
cdr3_aa: CASSEQGPNSDTQYF
cdr3_nt: TGTGCCAGCAGTGAACAGGGGCCGAACTCGGATACGCAGTATTTT

v_call: TRBV7-9
j_call: TRBJ1-2
cdr3_length: 12
clone_size: -
d_call: -
cdr3_aa: CASSLAGDGYTF
cdr3_nt: TGTGCCAGCAGCTTAGCGGGGGATGGCTACACCTTC

v_call: TRBV12-5
j_call: TRBJ2-6
cdr3_length: 14
clone_size: -
d_call: -
cdr3_aa: CASGKGPGANVLTF
cdr3_nt: TGTGCTAGTGGAAAGGGACCTGGGGCCAACGTCCTGACTTTC

v_call: TRBV29-1
j_call: TRBJ1-5
cdr3_length: 20
clone_size: few
d_call: TRBD1
cdr3_aa: CSVVSPGTGGVMIIRQPQHF
cdr3_nt: TGCAGCGTTGTCTCCCCCGGGACAGGGGGCGTTATGATAATACGGCAGCCCCAGCATTTT

v_call: TRBV29-1
j_call: TRBJ1-5
cdr3_length: 14
clone_size: few
d_call: -
cdr3_aa: CSVAERDSNQPQHF
cdr3_nt: TGCAGCGTTGCGGAGAGGGATAGCAATCAGCCCCAGCATTTT

v_call: TRBV9
j_call: TRBJ2-4
cdr3_length: 18
clone_size: -
d_call: TRBD2
cdr3_aa: CASSGYVGLAGERNIQYF
cdr3_nt: TGTGCCAGCAGTGGATACGTAGGACTAGCGGGAGAAAGAAACATTCAGTACTTC

v_call: TRBV4-2
j_call: TRBJ2-5
cdr3_length: 13
clone_size: few
d_call: TRBD2
cdr3_aa: CASSQDVREGQYF
cdr3_nt: TGTGCCAGCAGCCAAGATGTAAGGGAGGGCCAGTACTTC

v_call: TRBV7-2
j_call: TRBJ2-7
cdr3_length: 11
clone_size: -
d_call: -
cdr3_aa: CASSFQEAFNF
cdr3_nt: TGTGCCAGCAGCTTCCAGGAGGCTTTTAACTTC

v_call: TRBV5-4
j_call: TRBJ2-7
cdr3_length: 15
clone_size: few
d_call: -
cdr3_aa: CASSLLPEGLYEQYF
cdr3_nt: TGTGCCAGCAGCTTGTTACCTGAGGGGTTATACGAGCAGTACTTC

v_call: TRBV5-1
j_call: TRBJ2-7
cdr3_length: 13
clone_size: few
d_call: TRBD1
cdr3_aa: CASSLGQGHEQYF
cdr3_nt: TGCGCCAGCAGCTTGGGACAGGGCCACGAGCAGTACTTC

v_call: TRBV6-5
j_call: TRBJ1-1
cdr3_length: 15
clone_size: few
d_call: -
cdr3_aa: CASSYSWQGNTEAFF
cdr3_nt: TGTGCCAGCAGTTACTCGTGGCAAGGGAACACTGAAGCTTTCTTT

v_call: TRBV30
j_call: TRBJ2-5
cdr3_length: 12
clone_size: -
d_call: -
cdr3_aa: CAWSPGEETQYF
cdr3_nt: TGTGCCTGGAGTCCGGGCGAAGAGACCCAGTACTTC

v_call: TRBV29-1
j_call: TRBJ2-3
cdr3_length: 14
clone_size: -
d_call: TRBD1
cdr3_aa: CSANTGAFTDTQYF
cdr3_nt: TGCAGCGCTAATACAGGGGCTTTCACAGATACGCAGTATTTT

v_call: TRBV2
j_call: TRBJ1-2
cdr3_length: 13
clone_size: few
d_call: -
cdr3_aa: CASSGVRAQDNTF
cdr3_nt: TGTGCCAGCAGTGGGGTTAGGGCCCAGGATAACACCTTC

v_call: TRBV25-1
j_call: TRBJ2-1
cdr3_length: 16
clone_size: -
d_call: -
cdr3_aa: CASSLLGIVSYNEQFF
cdr3_nt: TGTGCCAGCAGCCTCCTGGGAATCGTTTCCTACAATGAGCAGTTCTTC

v_call: TRBV30
j_call: TRBJ1-2
cdr3_length: 15
clone_size: few
d_call: -
cdr3_aa: CAWTVGPASIYGYTF
cdr3_nt: TGTGCCTGGACCGTGGGGCCAGCCTCAATCTATGGCTACACCTTC

v_call: TRBV6-1
j_call: TRBJ1-6
cdr3_length: 15
clone_size: -
d_call: TRBD1
cdr3_aa: CASSDQTGGHSPLHF
cdr3_nt: TGTGCCAGCAGTGATCAAACAGGGGGTCATTCACCCCTCCACTTT

v_call: TRBV9
j_call: TRBJ2-1
cdr3_length: 15
clone_size: -
d_call: TRBD2
cdr3_aa: CASSPDRVAGDEQFF
cdr3_nt: TGTGCCAGCAGCCCCGACAGGGTAGCGGGAGATGAGCAGTTCTTC